This record concerns one T cell receptor (beta chain) sequence. Its specificity is unknown. Clones were read by immunoSEQ multiplex PCR, and TCRdb kept only the in-frame ones, dropping some. This table has roughly 70,000 clones, roughly 90% appearing once. V was shortened by 5 bases and J by 4 bases, with 18 bases between the two germline ends. Germline CDR1 and CDR2: GTSNPN and SVGIG (reference sequence). The CDR3 has 15 residues. This record belongs to a study of T cells in localized non-small cell lung cancer. The study, taken as a whole, reports: Uninvolved nearby lung showed the greatest T cell clonality, exceeding that found in tumor.

The chain is built from TRBV30 and TRBJ2-1, with a weak D call TRBD2 (5 bases). This clonotype originated in a male donor at least 60 years old with stage III squamous cell lung carcinoma. Material: peripheral blood, obtained before any cancer treatment. The chain's CDR3 is CAWGRERRRYNEQFF. The CDR3 coding sequence is TGTGCCTGGGGTAGGGAAAGGAGGAGATACAATGAGCAGTTCTTC.